One and the same sample provided the 16 T cell receptor beta chains below, sequenced in a study of technical replicates of blood from a handful of donors. Generated by immunoSEQ multiplex PCR, the TCRdb table keeps only in-frame clones and is missing some. Of 75,000 to 90,000 clones listed, around 93% are singletons. What was sequenced was T cells isolated from PBMCs. These receptors were taken from a human donor in good health.

This chain connects TRBV7-2 to TRBJ2-7; no firm D call. The CDR3 spans 14 residues. In germline, CDR1 is SGHTA, CDR2 FQGNSA. V was shortened by 1 base and J by 3 bases, with 10 bases between the two germline ends. The CDR3 DNA reads as TGTGCCAGCAGCTTAGTACTGGAGAACTACGAGCAGTACTTC. This translates into CASSLVLENYEQYF.

V and J are TRBV19 and TRBJ1-2, with D hard to call. The germline V gene has CDR1 LNHDA and CDR2 SQIVND (reference sequence). V was clipped by 9 bases and J by 7 bases, with 6 bases between them. The CDR3 runs 9 residues. CDR3 amino acids: CASGVGYTF. CDR3 nucleotides: TGTGCCAGCGGAGTTGGCTACACCTTC.

V is TRBV19 and J is TRBJ2-6, with 8 bases identical to TRBD1. The CDR3 loop spans 17 amino acids. After removal of 7 bases from V and 0 bases from J, the junction contained 8 bases not matched to a gene. Per germline, CDR1 LNHDA and CDR2 SQIVND (reference sequence). The CDR3 nucleotides are TGTGCCAGTATTAAAGGGACAGGCCTCTCTGGGGCCAACGTCCTGACTTTC. It specifies CASIKGTGLSGANVLTF.

The gene calls are TRBV18 and TRBJ2-6, with D uncertain. CDR3 size: 17 residues. V lost 3 bases and J 4 bases, leaving 16 bases between the germline ends. Germline-derived CDR1 and CDR2 are KGHSH and LQKENI. The CDR3 DNA is TGTGCCAGCTCACCGCTAGTGTCCCCATACGGGGCCAACGTCCTGACTTTC. It yields the protein CASSPLVSPYGANVLTF.

The rearrangement joins TRBV5-1 to TRBJ2-6; D perhaps matches TRBD2 (6 bases). V lost 4 bases and J lost 0, with 14 bases in between. The CDR3 runs to 17 residues. Germline loops: CDR1 SGHRS, CDR2 YFSETQ. The chain's CDR3 is CASSLGGSVSGANVLTF. CDR3 bases: TGCGCCAGCAGCCTGGGGGGTAGCGTCTCTGGGGCCAACGTCCTGACTTTC.

The chain couples TRBV5-1 to TRBJ2-2, with TRBD1 identical over 8 bases. The CDR3 is 15 amino acids. Germline lookup yields CDR1 SGHRS and CDR2 YFSETQ. Unmatched junction bases numbered 8, after V lost 4 bases and J lost 6 bases. As DNA, the CDR3 is TGCGCCAGCAGCCAGAGGACAGGGAAGGCCGGGGAGCTGTTTTTT. Its protein product is CASSQRTGKAGELFF.

The J gene is TRBJ2-2, the V gene TRBV4-3; weak D call: TRBD2 (5 bases). V lost 1 base to trimming and J lost 5 bases, with 8 bases between them. The germline CDR1 and CDR2 sequences are LGHNA and YSLEER. CDR3 length: 14 amino acids. This CDR3 is CASSQGTGTGELFF. CDR3 bases: TGCGCCAGCAGCCAAGGGACGGGGACCGGGGAGCTGTTTTTT.

The V and J genes are TRBV6-5 and TRBJ2-1, with D unclear. CDR1 and CDR2 (germline): MNHEY, SVGAGI. CDR3 length: 15 residues. The V gene lost 7 bases and the J gene lost 2 bases, with 15 bases spanning the gap. DNA of the CDR3: TGTGCCAGCAAGAGTTCTAGTCTACCCTACAATGAGCAGTTCTTC. Its translation is CASKSSSLPYNEQFF.

The rearrangement joins TRBV13 to TRBJ2-7; 7 bases agree with TRBD2. This CDR3 spans 17 amino acids. Trimming removed 2 bases from V and 6 bases from J; junction bases left unmatched: 16. Germline V gene lookup returns CDR1 PRHDT and CDR2 FYEKMQ (reference sequence). The CDR3 sequence: CASSLYQAGDSLSEQYF. The CDR3 DNA reads as TGTGCCAGCAGCTTATATCAGGCGGGAGATTCGCTCAGCGAGCAGTACTTC.

The rearrangement links TRBV6-5 to TRBJ2-3, with TRBD2 matching over 7 bases. Trimming cost V 7 bases and J 7 bases; bases outside gene matches: 11. Germline V gene data show CDR1 as MNHEY and CDR2 as SVGAGI. The CDR3 loop spans 14 amino acids. DNA for the CDR3: TGTGCCAGCAAAACTAGCGCGGGTACTAATACGCAGTATTTT. Amino acid sequence: CASKTSAGTNTQYF.

This chain joins TRBV5-1 and TRBJ2-1; TRBD2 matches at 10 bases. The CDR3 is made up of 15 amino acids. Trimming took 5 bases from V and 3 from J; bases not matched to a gene: 5. The germline gives CDR1 SGHRS, CDR2 YFSETQ. The CDR3 DNA reads TGCGCCAGCAGGGCCCTAGCGGGAGACTACAATGAGCAGTTCTTC. This sequence encodes CASRALAGDYNEQFF.

This clone was detected only a few times. The gene calls are TRBV30 and TRBJ1-1; tentative D call: TRBD1 (5 bases). The CDR3 sequence is 13 residues long. Germline assignment: CDR1 GTSNPN and CDR2 SVGIG (reference sequence). V was cut by 8 bases and J by 0 bases, with 13 bases left in between. CDR3 region: CARSTGMNTEAFF. The CDR3 DNA reads TGTGCCAGAAGTACAGGCATGAACACTGAAGCTTTCTTT.

The V gene is TRBV21-1, the J gene TRBJ1-5; the listed D gene, TRBD1, was not tested against the DNA. TRBV21-1 is a pseudogene locus. CDR3 length: 14 residues. Here the CDR3 DNA reads TGTGCCAGCGGGGAACAGGGGGCAAACCAGCCCCAGCATTTT. Translating gives CASGEQGANQPQHF.

The V gene is TRBV6-5, the J gene TRBJ1-4, with a possible D match to TRBD1 (6 bases). Germline values: CDR1 MNHEY, CDR2 SVGAGI. There are 15 residues in the CDR3. V was cut by 0 bases and J by 2 bases, with 7 bases left in between. The CDR3 DNA sequence: TGTGCCAGCAGTTACTCGAGGGGGACTAATGAAAAACTGTTTTTT. This sequence encodes CASSYSRGTNEKLFF.

The chain is built from TRBV14 and TRBJ1-2; D not certain. Germline CDR1 is SGHDN and CDR2 is FVKESK. V lost 1 base, J lost 4 bases, and 13 bases lay in between. The CDR3 length is 15 residues. CDR3 bases: TGTGCCAGCAGCCAAGGTTCCGTTAGCGGCTATGGCTACACCTTC. Amino acids: CASSQGSVSGYGYTF.

The chain couples TRBV6-5 to TRBJ2-5; 8 bases map to TRBD1. Germline V CDR1 and CDR2: MNHEY, SVGAGI. There are 16 residues in the CDR3. The ends lost 4 bases at V and 1 base at J; junction bases unmatched: 8. Here the CDR3 reads CASSLDWDRLQETQYF. In DNA, the CDR3 is TGTGCCAGCAGTTTAGACTGGGACAGGCTCCAAGAGACCCAGTACTTC.